The text below deals with one T cell receptor beta chain. Its cognate antigen has yet to be identified. No much larger clone exists at a distance of one base, and base qualities are not known. These data are taken from a study of blood T cell repertoires in COVID-19 (dated by TCRdb to 2020 to 2022). For the study in its entirety: The collaborator samples originated in the United States, Italy and Spain and spanned the acute and convalescent phases of COVID-19. Where available, HLA class I and class II types were obtained from metadata supplied by the sample provider rather than from assay-based typing. The dataset comprised deeply sampled blood TCRbeta repertoires from subjects exposed to, actively infected with, or recovered from COVID-19. The repertoires were released in a freely available public database meant as a resource for research on the immune response to SARS-CoV-2. A de-identified subject ID, COVID-19 status, age in years and sex were almost always included in the sample metadata. Samples came from the ongoing ImmuneRACE study (first 160 participants) plus 1,254 subjects from 6 global collaborators. The prospective study material was composed of cDNA or gDNA derived from T cells, B-cell-depleted T cells, or PBMCs. Overall study results and their limits: Clinical and demographic metadata were provided uncurated, with the amount varying by source and participant.

The immunoSEQ Assay, a bias-controlled multiplex PCR, was used to amplify TCRbeta CDR3 regions from genomic DNA. As for how the authors treated the data: The number of nucleated cells in each sample was estimated by amplification of reference gene primers within the assay. Sequence reads were collapsed and filtered to measure the absolute abundance of every unique TCRbeta CDR3 rearrangement. For each sample, productive Simpson clonality was calculated by taking the square root of Simpson's diversity index across productive rearrangements. As stored in TCRdb, this immuneACCESS dataset retains in-frame rearrangements with V and J assigned. A fraction of the clones does not appear; measured against another copy, unresolved V genes explain less than half of the discrepancy, and the remainder lacks a known reason. The DNA gave D and trimming, while V, J and clone size come from that table. This sample gives over 110,000 clones in total; 79% of them show up just once. The ten largest clones represent about 3.6% of the sample.

Collaborating institutions collected whole blood in K2EDTA tubes following their own protocols. For TCRbeta analysis, collaborator samples were shipped as frozen whole blood, as isolated PBMCs, or as DNA extracted from either sample type. CDR1 and CDR2 are drawn from the germline V gene (reference sequence): LGHDT, YNNKEL. The CDR3 sequence holds 18 residues, the cysteine and phenylalanine included. The read is trimmed to its CDR3 DNA, 54 bases read in frame from base 1. V drops 1 base and J drops 0 bases, leaving 18 bases in between. The sequence derives from a man aged 60-69 years with acute or convalescent COVID-19. Here the chain combines TRBV3-1 (or the pseudogene TRBV3-2) and TRBJ2-5; a tentative D call is TRBD1 (5 bases match). Sequenced material: peripheral blood. The nucleotides are TGTGCCAGCAGCCAAGGACCATTCGCTCCAGGGAACCAAGAGACCCAGTACTTC. It translates to CASSQGPFAPGNQETQYF.